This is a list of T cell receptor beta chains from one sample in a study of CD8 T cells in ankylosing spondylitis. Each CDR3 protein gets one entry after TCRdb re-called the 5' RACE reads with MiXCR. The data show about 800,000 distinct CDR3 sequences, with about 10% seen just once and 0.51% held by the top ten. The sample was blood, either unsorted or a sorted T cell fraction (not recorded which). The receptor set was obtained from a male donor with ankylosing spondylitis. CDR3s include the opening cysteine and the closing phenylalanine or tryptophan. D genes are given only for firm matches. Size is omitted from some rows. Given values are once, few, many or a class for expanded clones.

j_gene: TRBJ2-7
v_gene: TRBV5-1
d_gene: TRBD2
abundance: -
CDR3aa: CASSSTSGAVEQYF
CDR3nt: TGCGCCAGCAGCAGTACTAGCGGAGCAGTCGAGCAGTACTTC

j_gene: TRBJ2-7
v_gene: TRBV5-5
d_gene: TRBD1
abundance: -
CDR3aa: CASSSVPGQGSYEQYF
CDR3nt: TGTGCCAGCAGCTCGGTCCCGGGACAGGGGTCTTACGAGCAGTACTTC

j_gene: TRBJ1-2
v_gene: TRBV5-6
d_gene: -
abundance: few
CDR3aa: CASSLRRVYGYTF
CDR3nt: TGTGCCAGCAGCTTGCGCAGGGTCTATGGCTACACCTTC

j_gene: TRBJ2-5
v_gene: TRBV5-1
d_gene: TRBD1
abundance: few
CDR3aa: CASSHGTDQETQYF
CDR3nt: TGCGCCAGCAGCCACGGGACAGATCAAGAGACCCAGTACTTC

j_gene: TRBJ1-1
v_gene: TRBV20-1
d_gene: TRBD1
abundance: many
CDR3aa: CSAHITTTTGKLFF
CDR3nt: TGCAGTGCCCACATCACCACGACGACAGGGAAGTTGTTCTTT

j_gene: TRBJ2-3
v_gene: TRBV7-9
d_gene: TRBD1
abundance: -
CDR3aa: CASSFSRGRADTQYF
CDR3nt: TGTGCCAGCAGCTTCTCGAGGGGGCGCGCAGATACGCAGTATTTT

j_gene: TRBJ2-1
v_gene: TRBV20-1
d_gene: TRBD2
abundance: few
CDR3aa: CSASPSGRPYNEQFF
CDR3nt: TGCAGTGCTAGTCCTAGCGGGAGGCCCTACAATGAGCAGTTCTTC

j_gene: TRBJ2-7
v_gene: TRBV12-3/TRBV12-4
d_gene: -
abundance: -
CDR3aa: CASSFQASSYEQYF
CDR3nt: TGTGCCAGCAGTTTTCAGGCGAGCTCCTACGAGCAGTACTTC

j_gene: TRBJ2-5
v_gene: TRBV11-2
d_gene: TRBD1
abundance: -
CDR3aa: CASSRDSFFETQYF
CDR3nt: TGTGCCAGCAGCCGGGACAGCTTCTTTGAGACCCAGTACTTC

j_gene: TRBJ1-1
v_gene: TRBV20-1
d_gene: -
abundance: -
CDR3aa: CSANAGLNTEAFF
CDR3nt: TGCAGTGCTAACGCGGGGTTGAACACTGAAGCTTTCTTT

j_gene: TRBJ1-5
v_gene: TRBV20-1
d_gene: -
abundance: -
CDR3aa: CSATDRNQPQHF
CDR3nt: TGCAGTGCCACGGACCGCAATCAGCCCCAGCATTTT

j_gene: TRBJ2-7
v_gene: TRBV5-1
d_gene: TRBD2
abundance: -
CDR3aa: CASSRGTSDSYEQYF
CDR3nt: TGCGCCAGCAGCCGCGGGACTAGCGACTCCTACGAGCAGTACTTC

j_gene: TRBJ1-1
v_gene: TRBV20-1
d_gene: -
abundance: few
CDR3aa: CSARSPVTGGTEAFF
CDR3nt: TGCAGTGCTAGAAGCCCCGTGACAGGAGGAACTGAAGCTTTCTTT

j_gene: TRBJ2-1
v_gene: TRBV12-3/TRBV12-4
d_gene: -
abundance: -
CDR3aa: CASSLRQGPYNEQFF
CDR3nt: TGTGCCAGCAGTTTGAGGCAGGGTCCCTACAATGAGCAGTTCTTC

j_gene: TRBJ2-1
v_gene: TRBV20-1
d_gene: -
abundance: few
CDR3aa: CSASSDPYNEQFF
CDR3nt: TGCAGTGCTAGTAGCGATCCCTACAATGAGCAGTTCTTC

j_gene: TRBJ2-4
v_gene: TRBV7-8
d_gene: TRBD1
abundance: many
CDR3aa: CASSPQGAAKNIQYF
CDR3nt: TGTGCCAGCAGTCCACAGGGGGCGGCCAAAAACATTCAGTACTTC

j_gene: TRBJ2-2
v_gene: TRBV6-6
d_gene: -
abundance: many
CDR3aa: CASSTSNTGELFF
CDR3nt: TGTGCCAGCAGTACCAGCAACACCGGGGAGCTGTTTTTT

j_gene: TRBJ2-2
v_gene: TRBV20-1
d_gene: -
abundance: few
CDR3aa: CSAIGSLNTGELFF
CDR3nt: TGCAGTGCCATCGGGTCCTTGAACACCGGGGAGCTGTTTTTT

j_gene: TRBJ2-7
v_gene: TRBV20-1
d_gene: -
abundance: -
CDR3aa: CSARGRLPYEQYF
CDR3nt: TGCAGTGCTAGAGGGCGGTTACCCTACGAGCAGTACTTC